Listed below are T cell receptor beta chains from one sample, sequenced in a study of cytomegalovirus exposure and HLA in healthy donors. Sequencing was performed with immunoSEQ multiplex PCR; in TCRdb, only in-frame clones are kept and a portion is missing. The profile shows some 190,000 clones, over 60% of them singletons. The sequenced material came from PBMCs. These receptor sequences come from a woman in her 40s in good health and CMV-seronegative. Each CDR3 is given with its conserved first and last residue. A D gene is named only where the DNA matches it firmly. Clone size is stated in some rows and not others, as once, few, many or a class when expanded.

>TRBJ1-1|.|.|TRBV7-3
CASSSFGARSGTEAFF
TGTGCCAGCAGCTCGTTTGGGGCGCGATCCGGGACTGAAGCTTTCTTT
>TRBJ2-1|TRBD2|.|TRBV7-2
CASSPIIFGRAKNEQFF
TGTGCCAGCAGCCCGATAATTTTCGGGAGGGCCAAGAATGAGCAGTTCTTC
>TRBJ2-7|TRBD2|.|TRBV11-2
CASSSLAGAGEQYF
TGTGCCAGCAGCTCTTTAGCGGGAGCTGGCGAGCAGTACTTC
>TRBJ2-3|.|.|TRBV9
CASSVVGEGTDTQYF
TGTGCCAGCAGCGTAGTGGGAGAGGGCACAGATACGCAGTATTTT
>TRBJ2-1|.|.|TRBV7-2
CASSLAGQRYTEQFF
TGTGCCAGCAGCTTAGCAGGCCAGAGGTACACTGAGCAGTTCTTC
>TRBJ1-5|.|few|TRBV19
CASSITHRNQPQHF
TGTGCCAGTAGTATAACACACAGGAATCAGCCCCAGCATTTT
>TRBJ2-1|.|.|TRBV11-3
CASSLAASLDEQFF
TGCGCCAGCAGCTTAGCAGCTAGCCTAGATGAGCAGTTCTTC
>TRBJ2-7|TRBD1|.|TRBV7-3
CASSATGEPPYEQYF
TGTGCCAGCAGCGCAACAGGGGAACCACCCTACGAGCAGTACTTC
>TRBJ1-2|.|.|TRBV30
CAWSAGIANYGYTF
TGTGCCTGGAGCGCAGGAATAGCTAACTATGGCTACACCTTC
>TRBJ1-5|.|.|TRBV30
CAWSQSNQPQHF
TGTGCCTGGAGCCAGAGCAATCAGCCCCAGCATTTT
>TRBJ1-2|TRBD1|few|TRBV2
CASTSTGAVSGYTF
TGTGCCAGCACCTCTACAGGGGCGGTCAGTGGCTACACCTTC
>TRBJ1-5|.|.|TRBV18
CASSPGSDRLYQPQHF
TGTGCCAGCTCACCGGGGTCAGACAGGTTGTATCAGCCCCAGCATTTT
>TRBJ1-1|.|few|TRBV7-2
CASSLTENTEAFF
TGTGCCAGCAGCTTGACAGAGAACACTGAAGCTTTCTTT
>TRBJ1-1|.|.|TRBV29-1
CSVVLFADRRLNTEAFF
TGCAGCGTTGTTTTGTTTGCCGACAGGCGCTTGAACACTGAAGCTTTCTTT
>TRBJ2-1|TRBD1|.|TRBV11-2
CASSLTGYNEQFF
TGTGCCAGCAGCTTGACAGGGTACAATGAGCAGTTCTTC
>TRBJ2-2|TRBD1|.|TRBV5-4
CASSRKGQGNTGELFF
TGTGCCAGCAGCCGGAAAGGACAGGGGAACACCGGGGAGCTGTTTTTT
>TRBJ1-6|.|.|TRBV5-6
CASSFRNSYNSPLHF
TGTGCCAGCAGCTTCAGGAACTCCTATAATTCACCCCTCCACTTT
>TRBJ2-3|TRBD2|.|TRBV9
CASSVAGGVGDTQYF
TGTGCCAGCAGCGTAGCTGGGGGGGTGGGGGATACGCAGTATTTT
>TRBJ2-1|.|.|TRBV19
CASSPNQGEQFF
TGTGCCAGTAGTCCTAATCAGGGGGAGCAGTTCTTC
>TRBJ1-4|.|.|TRBV15
CATSRGTEYATNEKLFF
TGTGCCACCAGCAGAGGGACAGAATATGCAACTAATGAAAAACTGTTTTTT
>TRBJ2-7|TRBD1|.|TRBV2
CASNNRDRGAYEQYF
TGTGCCAGCAATAACCGGGACAGGGGAGCCTACGAGCAGTACTTC
>TRBJ2-5|.|.|TRBV18
CASSPTDHRETQYF
TGTGCCAGCTCTCCGACAGACCACCGAGAGACCCAGTACTTC
>TRBJ1-4|.|.|TRBV7-9
CSSSLAALGELFF
TGTTCCAGCAGCTTAGCGGCCCTCGGGGAACTGTTTTTT
>TRBJ1-2|.|.|TRBV4-3
CASSQDVGASHTF
TGCGCCAGCAGCCAAGATGTGGGCGCATCTCACACCTTC
>TRBJ2-1|TRBD2|once|TRBV5-1
CASSYPPGLAGEGEQFF
TGCGCCAGCAGCTACCCTCCGGGACTAGCGGGAGAGGGTGAGCAGTTCTTC